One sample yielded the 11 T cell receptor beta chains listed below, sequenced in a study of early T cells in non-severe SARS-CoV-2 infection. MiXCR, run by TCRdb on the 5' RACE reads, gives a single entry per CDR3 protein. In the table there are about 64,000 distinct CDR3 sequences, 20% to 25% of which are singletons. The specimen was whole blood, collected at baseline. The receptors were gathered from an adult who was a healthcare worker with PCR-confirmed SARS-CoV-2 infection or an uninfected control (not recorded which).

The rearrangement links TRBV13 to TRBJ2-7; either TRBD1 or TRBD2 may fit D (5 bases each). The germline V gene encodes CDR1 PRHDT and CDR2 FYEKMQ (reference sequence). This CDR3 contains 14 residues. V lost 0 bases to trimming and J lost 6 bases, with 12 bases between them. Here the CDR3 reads CASSLGGTILEQYF. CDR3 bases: TGTGCCAGCAGCTTAGGGGGGACCATACTCGAGCAGTACTTC. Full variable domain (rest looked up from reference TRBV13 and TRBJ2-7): AAGVIQSPRHLIKEKRETATLKCYPIPRHDTVYWYQQGPGQDPQFLISFYEKMQSDKGSIPDRFSAQQFSDYHSELNMSSLELGDSALYFCASSLGGTILEQYFGPGTRLTVT.

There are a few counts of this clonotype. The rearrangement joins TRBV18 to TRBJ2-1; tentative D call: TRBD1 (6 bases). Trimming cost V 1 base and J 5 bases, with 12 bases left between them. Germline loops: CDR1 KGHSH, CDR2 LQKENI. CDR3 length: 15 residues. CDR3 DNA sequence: TGTGCCAGCTCACCACTTAGGACAGAGAACAATGAGCAGTTCTTC. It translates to CASSPLRTENNEQFF.

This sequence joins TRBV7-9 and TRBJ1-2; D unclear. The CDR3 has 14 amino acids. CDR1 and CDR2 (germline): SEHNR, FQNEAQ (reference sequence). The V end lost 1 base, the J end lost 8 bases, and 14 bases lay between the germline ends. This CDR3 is CASSLGGGVEGYTF. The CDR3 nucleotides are TGTGCCAGCAGCTTAGGTGGCGGGGTCGAGGGCTACACCTTC.

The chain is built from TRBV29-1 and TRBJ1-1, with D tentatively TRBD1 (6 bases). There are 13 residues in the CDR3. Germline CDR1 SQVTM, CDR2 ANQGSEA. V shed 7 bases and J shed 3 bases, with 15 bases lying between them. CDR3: CSAPTQGHTEAFF. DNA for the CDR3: TGCAGCGCGCCTACCCAGGGGCACACTGAAGCTTTCTTT.

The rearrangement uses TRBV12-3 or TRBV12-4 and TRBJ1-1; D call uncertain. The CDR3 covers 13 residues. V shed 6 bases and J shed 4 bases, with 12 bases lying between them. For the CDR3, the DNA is TGTGCCAGCAGACCTACAGCACTCACTGAAGCTTTCTTT. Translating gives CASRPTALTEAFF.

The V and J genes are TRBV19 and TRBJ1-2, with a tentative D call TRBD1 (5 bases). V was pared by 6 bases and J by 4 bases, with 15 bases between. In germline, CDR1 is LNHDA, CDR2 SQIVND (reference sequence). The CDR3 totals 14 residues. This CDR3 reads CASRGADSSYGYTF. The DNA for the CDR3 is TGTGCCAGTAGAGGGGCAGATTCTTCCTATGGCTACACCTTC.

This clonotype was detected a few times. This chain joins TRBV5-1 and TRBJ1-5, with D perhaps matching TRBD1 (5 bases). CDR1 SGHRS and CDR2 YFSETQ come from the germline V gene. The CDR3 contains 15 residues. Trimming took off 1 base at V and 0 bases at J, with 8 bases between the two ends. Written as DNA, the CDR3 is TGCGCCAGCAGCTTGACAGGTATTAGCAATCAGCCCCAGCATTTT. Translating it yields CASSLTGISNQPQHF.

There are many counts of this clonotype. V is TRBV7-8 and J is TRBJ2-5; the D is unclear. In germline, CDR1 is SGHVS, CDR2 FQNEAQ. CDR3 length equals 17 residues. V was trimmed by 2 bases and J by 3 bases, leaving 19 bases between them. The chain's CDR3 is CASSLRYPSRKEETQYF. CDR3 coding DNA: TGTGCCAGCAGCTTAAGGTATCCCTCTCGAAAGGAAGAGACCCAGTACTTC.

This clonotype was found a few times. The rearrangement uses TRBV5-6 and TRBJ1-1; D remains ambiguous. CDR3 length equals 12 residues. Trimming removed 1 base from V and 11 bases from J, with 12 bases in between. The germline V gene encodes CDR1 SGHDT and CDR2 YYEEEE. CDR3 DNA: TGTGCCAGCAGCTTGTTCCTCCTTCGGGCTTTCTTT. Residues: CASSLFLLRAFF.

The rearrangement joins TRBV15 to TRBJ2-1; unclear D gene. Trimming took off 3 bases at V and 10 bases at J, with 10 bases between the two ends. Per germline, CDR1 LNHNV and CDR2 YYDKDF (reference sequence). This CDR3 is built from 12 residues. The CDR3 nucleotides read TGTGCCACCAGCAGTGACGTGGGGGAGCAGTTCTTC. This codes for CATSSDVGEQFF.

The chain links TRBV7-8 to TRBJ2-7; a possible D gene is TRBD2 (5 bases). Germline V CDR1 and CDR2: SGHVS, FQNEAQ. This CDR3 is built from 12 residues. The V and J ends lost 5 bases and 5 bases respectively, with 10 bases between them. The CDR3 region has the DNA TGTGCCAGCAGCCCTGGGAGACACGAGCAGTACTTC. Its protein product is CASSPGRHEQYF.